The 29 T cell receptor beta chains below all came from one sample that was sequenced in a study of T cells in Graves' hyperthyroidism and ophthalmopathy. It was RNA transcripts that yielded the amplified TCR beta CDR3 regions. The HTBI primer set drove a first-round RT-PCR of the TCR CDR3. TCRdb independently ran MiXCR on the multiplex PCR reads; one entry per CDR3 protein. The sample lists 360,000 or so distinct CDR3 sequences; over 15% were seen once. Sequences were obtained from blood. These receptors were obtained from a woman in her thirties or forties with Graves' ophthalmopathy.

This clonotype was detected ten times or more. The V and J genes are TRBV6-1 and TRBJ2-7; the match to TRBD1 covers 7 bases. This CDR3 contains 14 residues. V shed 3 bases and J 3 bases; nucleotides not matched to a gene: 5. Germline V gives CDR1 MNHNS, CDR2 SASEGT. CDR3 DNA sequence: TGTGCCAGCAGTGATGACAGGGTGGGCTACGAGCAGTACTTC. Its protein is CASSDDRVGYEQYF.

J is TRBJ1-1 and V is TRBV28; weak D call: TRBD1 (5 bases). V was clipped by 5 bases and J by 4 bases, with 14 bases between them. The CDR3 has 14 amino acids. CDR1 is MDHEN and CDR2 is SYDVKM in the germline V gene. CDR3 residues: CASSPPRVGTEAFF. CDR3 nucleotides: TGTGCCAGCAGTCCGCCCAGGGTGGGCACTGAAGCTTTCTTT. The entire variable domain, with the rest obtained from reference TRBV28 and TRBJ1-1, is as follows: DVKVTQSSRYLVKRTGEKVFLECVQDMDHENMFWYRQDPGLGLRLIYFSYDVKMKEKGDIPEGYSVSREKKERFSLILESASTNQTSMYLCASSPPRVGTEAFFGQGTRLTVV.

This clonotype appeared many times. V gene TRBV30 combines with J gene TRBJ1-2; D may be TRBD1 (6 bases). The CDR3 covers 14 residues. V was clipped by 1 base and J by 4 bases, with 13 bases between them. From germline, CDR1 is GTSNPN and CDR2 SVGIG (reference sequence). CDR3 protein: CAWSGADRPYGYTF. CDR3 nucleotides: TGTGCCTGGAGTGGGGCGGACAGACCCTATGGCTACACCTTC.

Regarding this clonotype: Germline and junction disagree at one end, which may indicate a read error. V gene TRBV27 combines with J gene TRBJ1-1; 7 nucleotides align to TRBD1. The CDR3 loop spans 17 amino acids. Germline CDR1 and CDR2: MNHEY and SMNVEV (reference sequence). CDR3 region: CTSKAGGAGLVGTEAFF. The CDR3 nucleotides are TGTACCAGCAAGGCAGGGGGTGCCGGCCTGGTGGGCACTGAAGCTTTCTTT.

This clonotype was seen ten or more times. This chain connects TRBV7-8 to TRBJ2-7; TRBD2 might be the D (5 bases). The ends were cut back, 2 bases at V and 4 bases at J, with 21 bases in the middle. The length of the CDR3 is 17 residues. From germline, CDR1 is SGHVS and CDR2 FQNEAQ. In DNA, the CDR3 is TGTGCCAGCAGCTTAAACCCAAATCTAGAGGGCCCTTACGAGCAGTACTTC. It translates to CASSLNPNLEGPYEQYF.

At least ten counts were recorded for this clonotype. The chain combines TRBV5-1 with TRBJ2-7, with D hard to call. There are 13 residues in the CDR3. CDR1 SGHRS and CDR2 YFSETQ come from the germline V gene. The V gene lost 4 bases and the J gene lost 3 bases, with 11 bases spanning the gap. The CDR3 bases are TGCGCCAGCAGCGAAACCCCCCTCTACGAGCAGTACTTC. Residues: CASSETPLYEQYF.

Many counts were recorded for this clonotype. The chain links TRBV11-2 to TRBJ2-7, with 10 bases aligning to TRBD2. The J segment lost 6 bases and the V segment lost 0 bases, leaving 8 bases of the junction unmatched. The CDR3 has 16 residues. Germline V lookup: CDR1 SGHAT, CDR2 FQNNGV. CDR3 region: CASSLDPGLARAEQYF. The CDR3, as DNA: TGTGCCAGCAGCTTAGACCCGGGACTAGCGCGCGCCGAGCAGTACTTC.

This clonotype was recorded at least ten times. The gene calls are TRBV12-3 or TRBV12-4 and TRBJ2-5; TRBD2 might be the D (5 bases). Trimming removed 3 bases from V and 4 bases from J, with 9 bases in between. This CDR3 spans 13 amino acids. CDR3 loop: CASSFGGGETQYF. In nucleotides, the CDR3 is TGTGCCAGCAGTTTCGGAGGCGGAGAGACCCAGTACTTC.

There are many counts of this clonotype. The J gene is TRBJ2-7, the V gene TRBV12-3 or TRBV12-4; D unresolved. The ends were cut back, 1 base at V and 0 bases at J, with 10 bases in the middle. There are 15 residues in the CDR3. The CDR3: CASSLGGGHSYEQYF. CDR3 bases: TGTGCCAGCAGTTTAGGGGGTGGGCACTCCTACGAGCAGTACTTC.

This clonotype was recorded many times. V gene TRBV6-1 combines with J gene TRBJ2-5; a possible D gene is TRBD2 (5 bases). Germline CDR1 and CDR2: MNHNS and SASEGT. Trimming took off 11 bases at V and 4 bases at J, with 11 bases between the two ends. The CDR3 consists of 11 residues. CDR3 amino acids: CASGYLETQYF. CDR3 DNA: TGTGCCTCGGGATATTTAGAGACCCAGTACTTC.

This clonotype was picked up many times. The rearrangement uses TRBV29-1 and TRBJ2-5; possibly TRBD1 for D (8 bases). This CDR3 is 12 amino acids long. Trimming took off 6 bases at V and 5 bases at J, with 13 bases between the two ends. Germline V CDR1 and CDR2: SQVTM, ANQGSEA. The CDR3 protein is CSVQGGLETQYF. DNA for the CDR3: TGCAGCGTACAGGGGGGGCTCGAGACCCAGTACTTC.

V gene TRBV6-1 combines with J gene TRBJ1-3; D may be TRBD1 (6 bases). The V end was cut by 3 bases, the J end by 0 bases, with 12 bases between. The CDR3 sequence is 16 residues long. CDR1 is MNHNS and CDR2 is SASEGT in the germline V gene. CDR3 protein: CASSDRDIISGNTIYF. CDR3 in DNA: TGTGCCAGCAGTGACCGGGACATAATCTCTGGAAACACCATATATTTT.

The chain combines TRBV5-1 with TRBJ1-1; a possible D gene is TRBD1 (5 bases). V was shortened by 0 bases and J by 3 bases, with 6 bases between the two germline ends. The CDR3 consists of 13 residues. Germline V gene sequence: CDR1 SGHRS, CDR2 YFSETQ. The CDR3 sequence is CASSLGQYTEAFF. CDR3 nucleotides: TGCGCCAGCAGCTTGGGACAGTACACTGAAGCTTTCTTT.

This clonotype was observed many times. The chain employs TRBV20-1 and TRBJ1-5; D is possibly TRBD1 (5 bases). The germline V gene has CDR1 DFQATT and CDR2 SNEGSKA (reference sequence). The CDR3 contains 14 residues. Trimming shortened V by 3 bases and J by 1 base, and 10 bases separated the two germline ends. The CDR3 is CSARDTRSNQPQHF. Here the CDR3 DNA reads TGCAGTGCTAGGGACACCCGGAGCAATCAGCCCCAGCATTTT.

This clonotype was observed at least ten times. The chain is built from TRBV2 and TRBJ2-5; the D is unclear. The ends were cut back, 5 bases at V and 5 bases at J, with 12 bases in the middle. This CDR3 region has 13 residues. CDR1 and CDR2 from the germline V gene are SNHLY and FYNNEI. The CDR3 coding sequence is TGTGCCAGCAGTCTCAATTTTGGGGAGACCCAGTACTTC. Encoded protein: CASSLNFGETQYF.

This clonotype was observed at least ten times. The chain employs TRBV5-1 and TRBJ1-1; D gene ambiguous. Germline V gene data show CDR1 as SGHRS and CDR2 as YFSETQ. V was trimmed by 4 bases and J by 1 base, leaving 8 bases between them. This CDR3 comprises 13 residues. The CDR3 loop reads CASSNGENTEAFF. CDR3 DNA: TGCGCCAGCAGCAACGGAGAGAACACTGAAGCTTTCTTT.

Many counts were recorded for this clonotype. The CDR3 spells CASSFLFSPDGNTEAFF. In nucleotides, the CDR3 is TGTGCCAGCAGTTTCCTGTTCTCCCCTGACGGGAACACTGAAGCTTTCTTT. The chain links TRBV28 to TRBJ1-1; D is undetermined. CDR1 and CDR2 (germline): MDHEN, SYDVKM. Between the trimmed V and J ends, which lost 3 bases and 1 base, there was a span of 18 bases. The CDR3 is 17 amino acids.

This clonotype was recorded many times. The chain employs TRBV28 and TRBJ2-7; a weak D match, TRBD1 (5 bases). The length of the CDR3 is 15 residues. Germline V gives CDR1 MDHEN, CDR2 SYDVKM. The V gene lost 7 bases and the J gene lost 0 bases, with 16 bases spanning the gap. CDR3 amino acids: CASTQGLWGSYEQYF. The CDR3 DNA reads TGTGCCAGCACCCAGGGTTTATGGGGCTCCTACGAGCAGTACTTC.

This chain joins TRBV6-2 or TRBV6-3 and TRBJ2-7, with TRBD2 matching 14 bases. From germline, CDR1 is MNHEY and CDR2 SVGEGT. This CDR3 is built from 20 residues. Trimming took 2 bases from V and 0 from J; bases not matched to a gene: 12. DNA for the CDR3: TGTGCCAGCAGTTACCCGACCCGGACTAGCGGGAGGACGAGCTCCTACGAGCAGTACTTC. The encoded protein is CASSYPTRTSGRTSSYEQYF.

This clonotype came up many times. J is TRBJ1-1 and V is TRBV5-1; 7 nucleotides align to TRBD1. Germline V CDR1 and CDR2: SGHRS, YFSETQ. Trimming cost V 4 bases and J 0 bases; bases outside gene matches: 3. This CDR3 is built from 14 residues. CDR3 coding DNA: TGCGCCAGCAGCCGGGGACAGATGAACACTGAAGCTTTCTTT. Translating gives CASSRGQMNTEAFF.

The gene calls are TRBV4-1 and TRBJ2-2, with 13 positions matching TRBD2. Germline CDR1 and CDR2: MGHRA and YSYEKL. The CDR3 totals 19 residues. The J segment lost 6 bases and the V segment lost 4 bases, leaving 14 bases of the junction unmatched. CDR3 residues: CASSRAGTSGTGRAGELFF. In DNA, the CDR3 is TGCGCCAGCAGCCGAGCCGGGACTAGCGGGACCGGGAGGGCCGGGGAGCTGTTTTTT.

This clonotype was found many times. This rearrangement joins TRBV2 to TRBJ1-2; D not resolved. From germline, CDR1 is SNHLY and CDR2 FYNNEI. V lost 2 bases to trimming and J lost 4 bases, with 14 bases between them. CDR3 length: 15 amino acids. The CDR3 loop is CASSELGRKLYGYTF. The CDR3 region has the DNA TGTGCCAGCAGTGAACTTGGACGGAAGCTCTATGGCTACACCTTC.

The table lists this clonotype with many counts. This chain joins TRBV29-1 and TRBJ2-7; no definite D call. The CDR3 length is 11 residues. Germline V gives CDR1 SQVTM, CDR2 ANQGSEA. Deletions cut 3 bases from V and 3 bases from J, with 6 bases between. This CDR3 is CSVEDLYEQYF. CDR3 nucleotides: TGCAGCGTTGAGGACCTCTACGAGCAGTACTTC.

Turning to this clonotype: One base away lies a much larger clone, so this may be a sequencing read error. The CDR3 end shows no conserved phenylalanine or tryptophan, and so a read error is likely. The CDR3 here is CASSLFGNSQPQHV. CDR3 DNA: TGTGCCAGCAGTTTATTTGGCAACAGTCAGCCCCAGCATGTT. The chain links TRBV12-3 or TRBV12-4 to TRBJ1-5; D gene ambiguous. Trimming took 2 bases from V and 6 from J, leaving 11 bases between them. CDR3 length: 14 residues.

This clonotype was detected many times. The rearrangement uses TRBV20-1 and TRBJ1-1; D remains ambiguous. V lost 1 base, J lost 5 bases, and 14 bases lay in between. The CDR3 totals 14 residues. Germline CDR1 reads DFQATT; CDR2 reads SNEGSKA (reference sequence). The CDR3 DNA reads TGCAGTGCTAGAGCAGCTGGGTTGGAAACTGAAGCTTTCTTT. It translates to CSARAAGLETEAFF.

The chain employs TRBV27 and TRBJ1-1; D is uncertain. Germline CDR1 is MNHEY and CDR2 is SMNVEV (reference sequence). CDR3 length: 14 residues. V was pared by 7 bases and J by 5 bases, with 17 bases between. The CDR3: CASTPLTGATEAFF. In DNA form, the CDR3 reads TGTGCCAGCACCCCCCTAACGGGAGCGACTGAAGCTTTCTTT.

This clonotype was seen at least ten times. This chain connects TRBV11-2 to TRBJ2-2; maybe TRBD1 (6 bases). The CDR3 contains 17 residues. V shed 5 bases and J shed 1 base, with 17 bases lying between them. Germline V gene lookup returns CDR1 SGHAT and CDR2 FQNNGV. The CDR3 loop reads CASSRRSLTGNTGELFF. CDR3 bases: TGTGCCAGCAGCCGACGTAGCTTGACAGGGAACACCGGGGAGCTGTTTTTT. Full variable domain (missing parts from reference TRBV11-2 and TRBJ2-2): EAGVAQSPRYKIIEKRQSVAFWCNPISGHATLYWYQQILGQGPKLLIQFQNNGVVDDSQLPKDRFSAERLKGVDSTLKIQPAKLEDSAVYLCASSRRSLTGNTGELFFGEGSRLTVL.

This chain joins TRBV5-1 and TRBJ1-2, with D maybe TRBD1 (5 bases). This CDR3 has 15 amino acids. V dropped 0 bases and J dropped 0 bases, with 9 bases sitting between them. The germline V gene has CDR1 SGHRS and CDR2 YFSETQ. The CDR3 DNA is TGCGCCAGCAGCTTGGGGGGGGATACTAACTATGGCTACACCTTC. This sequence encodes CASSLGGDTNYGYTF.

The table lists this clonotype with many counts. V and J are TRBV30 and TRBJ2-7; maybe TRBD2 (5 bases). Germline values: CDR1 GTSNPN, CDR2 SVGIG (reference sequence). This CDR3 spans 14 amino acids. The V end lost 4 bases, the J end lost 2 bases, and 15 bases lay between the germline ends. CDR3 amino acids: CAWNVMDWPYEQYF. The CDR3 nucleotides read TGTGCCTGGAATGTAATGGACTGGCCCTACGAGCAGTACTTC.